The 20 T cell receptor beta chains in this list originate from one sample, sequenced in a study of chemoradiotherapy in HPV16-positive cancers. TCRdb's table, derived via immunoSEQ multiplex PCR, lists solely in-frame clones and lacks some. The data contain roughly 2,000 clones, over 70% of them singletons. Sample collection was performed from a patient who underwent chemoradiotherapy. The source of these receptors is a human donor with HPV-associated anogenital cancer.

This clone has just one count. The CDR3 loop is CASSESTGARGGYTF. The DNA of the CDR3 is TGTGCCAGCAGTGAATCAACAGGGGCGAGGGGTGGCTACACCTTC. The chain uses TRBV2 and TRBJ1-2; 7 bases fit TRBD1. The V gene end was trimmed by 2 bases and the J gene end by 7 bases; junction bases not matched to a gene: 10. The CDR3 contains 15 residues. The germline V gene encodes CDR1 SNHLY and CDR2 FYNNEI.

CDR3 in amino acids: CASSQGRVNTEAFF. CDR3 DNA sequence: TGTGCCAGCAGCCAAGGGAGGGTGAACACTGAAGCTTTCTTT. The genes are TRBV4-2 and TRBJ1-1; D call uncertain. Germline V gene sequence: CDR1 LGHNA, CDR2 YNFKEQ. This CDR3 is built from 14 residues. The germline V and J ends were trimmed by 1 base and 0 bases, with 6 bases remaining between them.

The CDR3 here is CSVVGGQGLVTEAFF. CDR3 nucleotide sequence: TGCAGCGTTGTAGGGGGACAGGGGTTGGTGACTGAAGCTTTCTTT. The rearrangement links TRBV29-1 to TRBJ1-1; 10 bases fit TRBD1. V shed 4 bases and J 5 bases; nucleotides not matched to a gene: 10. Germline CDR1 is SQVTM and CDR2 is ANQGSEA. This CDR3 contains 15 residues.

The chain uses TRBV19 and TRBJ1-5; a possible D gene is TRBD1 (5 bases). Germline CDR1 and CDR2: LNHDA and SQIVND (reference sequence). Between the trimmed V and J ends, which lost 3 bases and 6 bases, there was a span of 12 bases. The CDR3 has 14 residues. The CDR3 is CASSIRGTGQPQHF. CDR3 bases: TGTGCCAGTAGTATCCGGGGGACTGGTCAGCCCCAGCATTTT.

The genes are TRBV6-5 and TRBJ1-5; TRBD1 matches at 7 bases. CDR1 and CDR2 from the germline V gene are MNHEY and SVGAGI. This CDR3 has 14 amino acids. After removal of 9 bases from V and 1 base from J, the junction contained 6 bases not matched to a gene. CDR3 residues: CASRQGGSNQPQHF. The CDR3 DNA reads as TGTGCCAGTCGACAGGGCGGAAGCAATCAGCCCCAGCATTTT.

The chain recombines TRBV27 with TRBJ1-1; tentatively, D is TRBD1 (5 bases). Trimming shortened V by 5 bases and J by 7 bases, and 14 bases separated the two germline ends. CDR3 length: 13 amino acids. Per germline, CDR1 MNHEY and CDR2 SMNVEV (reference sequence). CDR3 loop: CASSPGDRYEAFF. The CDR3 nucleotides are TGTGCCAGCAGTCCCGGGGACCGGTATGAAGCTTTCTTT.

The V and J genes are TRBV14 and TRBJ1-5; no reliable D call. Germline loops: CDR1 SGHDN, CDR2 FVKESK. This CDR3 spans 13 amino acids. Deletions cut 4 bases from V and 4 bases from J, with 8 bases between. For the CDR3, the DNA is TGTGCCAGCAGCCCGACGGGTAATCAGCCCCAGCATTTT. Translated, it gives CASSPTGNQPQHF. The full variable domain, rest sourced from reference TRBV14 and TRBJ1-5, is EAGVTQFPSHSVIEKGQTVTLRCDPISGHDNLYWYRRVMGKEIKFLLHFVKESKQDESGMPNNRFLAERTGGTYSTLKVQPAELEDSGVYFCASSPTGNQPQHFGDGTRLSIL.

This clone appeared once. At the DNA level, this CDR3 is encoded by other sequences in the same sample as well. This rearrangement joins TRBV6-5 to TRBJ2-5, with D unclear. The CDR3 consists of 13 residues. Germline CDR1 is MNHEY and CDR2 is SVGAGI. V was pared by 6 bases and J by 0 bases, with 8 bases between. CDR3 nucleotide sequence: TGTGCCAGCAGCCGGGCGAACCAAGAGACCCAGTACTTC. Translating it yields CASSRANQETQYF.

V gene TRBV27 combines with J gene TRBJ2-6; TRBD2 matches at 7 bases. There are 16 residues in the CDR3. Germline lookup yields CDR1 MNHEY and CDR2 SMNVEV (reference sequence). J gave up 2 bases and V 0 bases, and 1 base lay outside the gene matches. The CDR3 loop is CASSLSGGAGANVLTF. In DNA, the CDR3 is TGTGCCAGCAGTTTATCGGGGGGGGCTGGGGCCAACGTCCTGACTTTC.

The genes are TRBV6-4 and TRBJ2-3; 7 bases are a match to TRBD1. The CDR3 totals 14 residues. CDR1 and CDR2 (germline): MRHNA, SNTAGT. The junction had 8 bases not matched to a gene; V was cut back by 5 bases and J by 6 bases. In DNA form, the CDR3 reads TGTGCCAGCAGTAGGGGGCCGGGCGGTGATACGCAGTATTTT. Encoded protein: CASSRGPGGDTQYF.

This clone was seen a few times. V is TRBV2 and J is TRBJ2-7; TRBD2 might be the D (5 bases). CDR3 size: 12 residues. Germline V CDR1 and CDR2: SNHLY, FYNNEI. V dropped 6 bases and J dropped 0 bases, with 6 bases sitting between them. The DNA for the CDR3 is TGTGCCAGCAGCGGGGACTCCTACGAGCAGTACTTC. This gives the protein CASSGDSYEQYF. Together with reference TRBV2 and TRBJ2-7, the CDR3 gives the full variable domain: EPEVTQTPSHQVTQMGQEVILRCVPISNHLYFYWYRQILGQKVEFLVSFYNNEISEKSEIFDDQFSVERPDGSNFTLKIRSTKLEDSAMYFCASSGDSYEQYFGPGTRLTVT.

The chain has TRBV29-1 and TRBJ2-7; the D is unclear. Looked up from germline, CDR1 is SQVTM and CDR2 is ANQGSEA. The CDR3 spans 11 residues. V gave up 4 bases and J gave up 2 bases, with 6 bases separating them. The CDR3: CSVGIAYEQYF. The CDR3 DNA is TGCAGCGTTGGAATTGCCTACGAGCAGTACTTC.

J is TRBJ1-4 and V is TRBV4-1, with no clear D. The CDR3 length is 16 residues. Germline lookup yields CDR1 MGHRA and CDR2 YSYEKL. Between the trimmed V and J ends, which lost 4 bases and 7 bases, there was a span of 19 bases. The CDR3 nucleotides are TGCGCCAGCAGCCTCTCCCCTGCCGGGTCTGGTGAAAAACTGTTTTTT. It codes for CASSLSPAGSGEKLFF.

V gene TRBV5-4 combines with J gene TRBJ2-1, with 13 bases matching TRBD2. V lost 4 bases to trimming and J lost 5 bases; unmatched junction nucleotides: 9. This CDR3 is 17 amino acids long. Germline values: CDR1 SGHNT, CDR2 YYREEE (reference sequence). The DNA of the CDR3 is TGTGCCAGCAGCCCGTCACTAGCGGGGGGGATTAACAATGAGCAGTTCTTC. The encoded protein is CASSPSLAGGINNEQFF.

The rearrangement uses TRBV7-3 and TRBJ2-5; TRBD2 might be the D (5 bases). The CDR3 length is 18 residues. The V end lost 5 bases, the J end lost 4 bases, and 26 bases lay between the germline ends. Germline V CDR1 and CDR2: SGHTA, FQGTGA. In nucleotides, the CDR3 is TGTGCCAGCAGCCCCAAAGAGGGCCACCTAGCTCGCGCAGAGACCCAGTACTTC. Its translation is CASSPKEGHLARAETQYF.

The gene calls are TRBV4-1 and TRBJ2-3; D not resolved. From germline, CDR1 is MGHRA and CDR2 YSYEKL. The CDR3 has 18 amino acids. V was pared by 1 base and J by 2 bases, with 19 bases between. CDR3 in amino acids: CASSQVMAHHILTDTQYF. In nucleotides, the CDR3 is TGCGCCAGCAGCCAAGTGATGGCCCACCACATTCTCACAGATACGCAGTATTTT.

The chain recombines TRBV5-1 with TRBJ2-3; 8 bases are a match to TRBD2. The CDR3 sequence is 15 residues long. Germline V gene lookup returns CDR1 SGHRS and CDR2 YFSETQ. Losses at the gene ends were 3 bases for V and 0 bases for J; bases not matched to a gene: 3. In nucleotides, the CDR3 is TGCGCCAGCAGCTGGGCGGGGGGAAGCACAGATACGCAGTATTTT. It specifies CASSWAGGSTDTQYF.

The rearrangement joins TRBV4-1 to TRBJ1-1; D not certain. Germline CDR1 reads MGHRA; CDR2 reads YSYEKL. V lost 5 bases and J lost 1, with 23 bases in between. This CDR3 has 18 amino acids. CDR3 coding DNA: TGCGCCAGCAGCTCTGGTCTGTTGGCCCGCAGAAGGAACACTGAAGCTTTCTTT. Amino acid sequence: CASSSGLLARRRNTEAFF.

The chain couples TRBV7-2 to TRBJ1-5; a possible D gene is TRBD1 (6 bases). The CDR3 spans 14 residues. CDR1 is SGHTA and CDR2 is FQGNSA in the germline V gene. Between the trimmed V and J ends, which lost 1 base and 2 bases, there was a span of 6 bases. Written as DNA, the CDR3 is TGTGCCAGCAGCTTAGACAGGGGCAATCAGCCCCAGCATTTT. Its protein is CASSLDRGNQPQHF.

The chain carries TRBV11-2 and TRBJ2-3; D call uncertain. From germline, CDR1 is SGHAT and CDR2 FQNNGV. The CDR3 length is 13 residues. The V and J ends lost 1 base and 1 base respectively, with 3 bases between them. The chain's CDR3 is CASSLGGTDTQYF. CDR3 bases: TGTGCCAGCAGCTTAGGGGGCACAGATACGCAGTATTTT.